Each of the 6 T cell receptor beta chains below was sequenced from the same sample in a study of T cell responses to AZD1222 COVID-19 vaccine. Assay: immunoSEQ multiplex PCR; the TCRdb copy retains only in-frame clones and omits some. The data contain 90,000 to 150,000 clones, approximately 86% of them singletons. Material: peripheral blood, obtained 28 days after the second AZD1222 dose. Receptors were obtained from an adult who received the AZD1222 COVID-19 vaccine.

The chain is built from TRBV7-9 and TRBJ2-2; the D is unclear. V lost 5 bases, J lost 1 base, and 8 bases lay in between. The CDR3 runs to 14 residues. CDR1 SEHNR and CDR2 FQNEAQ come from the germline V gene (reference sequence). CDR3 amino acids: CASSQDLNTGELFF. The CDR3 coding sequence is TGTGCCAGCAGCCAAGACCTGAACACCGGGGAGCTGTTTTTT.

For the CDR3, the DNA is TGTGCCAGCAGAACCGGGACGGAATCCTACGAGCAGTACTTC. It translates to CASRTGTESYEQYF. The V and J genes are TRBV28 and TRBJ2-7, with D perhaps matching TRBD1 or TRBD2 (5 bases each). Trimming left V 6 bases short and J 1 base short, with 13 bases between. The CDR3 has 14 amino acids. Germline CDR1 and CDR2: MDHEN and SYDVKM.

Regarding this clone: One end of the junction varies from germline; a read error may be responsible. The chain joins TRBV5-8 to TRBJ2-7; D is ambiguous. Germline V gives CDR1 SGHTS, CDR2 YDEGEE. This CDR3 region has 8 residues. CDR3: CASSPLNF. The CDR3 coding sequence is TGTGCCAGCAGCCCACTCAACTTC.

The V and J genes are TRBV2 and TRBJ1-5; 7 nucleotides match TRBD1. J lost 3 bases, V lost 4 bases, and 6 bases had no gene match. The CDR3 is 15 residues long. Germline V lookup: CDR1 SNHLY, CDR2 FYNNEI. CDR3 DNA sequence: TGTGCCAGCAGTGGGGACAGCGGGGCCAATCAGCCCCAGCATTTT. This translates into CASSGDSGANQPQHF.

The rearrangement links TRBV27 to TRBJ2-3; D is ambiguous. V lost 3 bases and J lost 5, with 9 bases in between. Germline CDR1 reads MNHEY; CDR2 reads SMNVEV (reference sequence). The CDR3 covers 13 residues. CDR3 DNA: TGTGCCAGCAGTTTCTACGTCGGAGATACGCAGTATTTT. This encodes CASSFYVGDTQYF.

The J gene is TRBJ2-1, the V gene TRBV7-3, with 9 bases lining up with TRBD2. Per germline, CDR1 SGHTA and CDR2 FQGTGA. V shed 2 bases and J 6 bases; nucleotides not matched to a gene: 5. This CDR3 comprises 15 residues. The CDR3 loop reads CASSLGTSSFNEQFF. The CDR3 DNA sequence: TGTGCCAGCAGCTTAGGGACTAGCTCATTCAATGAGCAGTTCTTC.